This passage covers 18 T cell receptor beta chains from one sample sequenced in a study of tumor-infiltrating lymphocytes in primary liver carcinoma. Starting from about 0.5 ug of total RNA, TCR beta cDNA was produced with a primer in the constant region. Libraries of TCR beta came from three nested multiplex PCR rounds with slightly modified ARM-PCR. TRBV1-TRBV30 forward and Cbeta reverse primers drove the first two roughly 10-cycle rounds. TCRdb reanalysed the multiplex PCR reads using MiXCR and keeps one entry per CDR3 protein. The table lists about 320,000 distinct CDR3 sequences, 65% of them singletons. The source of the blood RNA was unsorted whole blood, and germline DNA was extracted as well. The sample consisted of peripheral blood. The source of these receptors is a man aged 40-49 years with primary liver carcinoma and hepatitis B virus infection.

About this clonotype itself: The CDR3 does not close with the conserved phenylalanine or tryptophan, likely indicating a read error. CDR3: CASCQEQGSNHPQHY. CDR3 DNA sequence: TGTGCCAGCTGCCAGGAACAGGGAAGCAATCACCCCCAGCATTAT. V usage is TRBV4-2 and J usage is TRBJ1-5; weak D call: TRBD1 (6 bases). The CDR3 is 15 amino acids. Germline lookup yields CDR1 LGHNA and CDR2 YNFKEQ.

This clonotype was recorded a few times. The genes are TRBV5-4 and TRBJ1-6; D gene ambiguous. Germline loops: CDR1 SGHNT, CDR2 YYREEE (reference sequence). V gave up 0 bases and J gave up 5 bases, with 3 bases separating them. This CDR3 is 13 amino acids long. The CDR3 coding sequence is TGTGCCAGCAGCTTGGACAATAATTCACCCCTCCACTTT. Protein product: CASSLDNNSPLHF.

This clonotype came up many times. The chain joins TRBV6-2 or TRBV6-3 to TRBJ1-2; D gene uncertain. This CDR3 is 18 amino acids long. Between the trimmed V and J ends, which lost 4 bases and 6 bases, there was a span of 27 bases. Germline CDR1 is MNHEY and CDR2 is SVGEGT. CDR3: CASSSTPGSVRLGDGYTF. The CDR3 DNA is TGTGCCAGCAGTTCAACCCCCGGGAGCGTTCGCCTGGGTGATGGCTACACCTTC.

This clonotype was detected only a few times. This may be a read error: a much more frequent sequence differs by one nucleotide. The chain combines TRBV6-1 with TRBJ1-1; TRBD1 is a possible D gene (5 bases). Trimming shortened V by 7 bases and J by 2 bases, and 11 bases separated the two germline ends. Germline CDR1 is MNHNS and CDR2 is SASEGT. The CDR3 runs to 13 residues. The CDR3 is CASTHGGNTEAFF. The CDR3 nucleotides are TGTGCCAGCACCCACGGGGGTAACACTGAAGCTTTCTTT.

About this clonotype itself: One end of the junction is discordant with germline, which a read error may explain. The rearrangement links TRBV11-1 to TRBJ1-2; TRBD1 aligns across 7 bases. Germline values: CDR1 SGHAT, CDR2 FQDESV (reference sequence). This CDR3 spans 14 amino acids. CDR3 loop: CASSWTGVSYGYTF. The CDR3 nucleotides are TGTGCCAGTAGCTGGACAGGTGTCTCGTATGGCTACACCTTC.

V gene TRBV6-6 combines with J gene TRBJ1-3; perhaps TRBD1 as D (5 bases). From germline, CDR1 is MNHNY and CDR2 SVGAGI (reference sequence). The CDR3 is 15 amino acids. V shed 8 bases and J shed 1 base, with 15 bases lying between them. The CDR3 region is CASSNCGASGNTIYF. The CDR3 bases are TGTGCCAGCTCTAATTGTGGGGCTTCTGGAAACACCATATATTTT.

Comments on this clonotype: At one end, the junction sequence differs from germline, possibly due to a read error. The rearrangement joins TRBV29-1 to TRBJ2-2; 10 bases match TRBD2. From germline, CDR1 is SQVTM and CDR2 ANQGSEA. There are 14 residues in the CDR3. CDR3 nucleotides: TGCAACGTCACTAGCGGGATAGACACCGGGGAACTGTTTTTT. Its translation: CNVTSGIDTGELFF.

In this sample, this clonotype turned up many times. The J gene is TRBJ2-2, the V gene TRBV11-2, with unresolved D. The V end was cut by 7 bases, the J end by 1 base, with 7 bases between. The CDR3 length is 13 residues. CDR1 SGHAT and CDR2 FQNNGV come from the germline V gene. DNA for the CDR3: TGTGCCAGCAATCGTGAGAACACCGGGGAGCTGTTTTTT. Translated, it gives CASNRENTGELFF. The entire variable domain, with the rest obtained from reference TRBV11-2 and TRBJ2-2, is as follows: EAGVAQSPRYKIIEKRQSVAFWCNPISGHATLYWYQQILGQGPKLLIQFQNNGVVDDSQLPKDRFSAERLKGVDSTLKIQPAKLEDSAVYLCASNRENTGELFFGEGSRLTVL.

The chain is built from TRBV11-2 and TRBJ2-5; D could derive from TRBD1 or TRBD2 (6 bases each). V was cut by 5 bases and J by 4 bases, with 20 bases left in between. This CDR3 has 16 residues. CDR1 and CDR2 (germline): SGHAT, FQNNGV. CDR3 sequence: CASSATGGGERETQYF. Written as DNA, the CDR3 is TGTGCCAGCAGCGCAACAGGAGGGGGAGAAAGAGAGACCCAGTACTTC.

This clonotype was seen repeatedly, ten times or more. The rearrangement uses TRBV6-6 and TRBJ1-3, with D unresolved. Trimming removed 6 bases at V and 0 bases at J, with 9 bases between. CDR1 is MNHNY and CDR2 is SVGAGI in the germline V gene (reference sequence). The length of the CDR3 is 14 residues. CDR3 in DNA: TGTGCCAGCAGCCCCCAAAGCTCTGGAAACACCATATATTTT. It is translated as CASSPQSSGNTIYF.

With regard to this clonotype: At one end, the junction sequence differs from germline, possibly due to a read error. V and J are TRBV4-2 and TRBJ2-1, with 9 nucleotides matching TRBD2. CDR3 length: 17 residues. From germline, CDR1 is LGHNA and CDR2 YNFKEQ. In DNA form, the CDR3 reads TGTGCCAGCAGCCACTCAGCGGGGGGCCCCTCCCACAATGAGCAGTTCTTC. Translated: CASSHSAGGPSHNEQFF.

The rearrangement uses TRBV29-1 and TRBJ2-1; D is uncertain. Germline V gene lookup returns CDR1 SQVTM and CDR2 ANQGSEA. V was cut by 4 bases and J by 6 bases, with 16 bases left in between. The CDR3 is 14 residues long. The CDR3 DNA is TGCAGCGTTGGCGGCTGGTCGTTCCCCAATGAGCAGTTCTTC. Residues: CSVGGWSFPNEQFF.

As for this clonotype: One end of the junction varies from germline; a read error may be responsible. The V gene is TRBV11-1, the J gene TRBJ2-6; D might be TRBD1 or TRBD2, each matching 6 bases. CDR3 size: 17 residues. Germline CDR1 SGHAT, CDR2 FQDESV (reference sequence). In DNA form, the CDR3 reads TGTGCTAGCAGCCTGTCGGGGCGGACAACGGGGGCCAACGCCCTGACTTTC. This codes for CASSLSGRTTGANALTF.

This rearrangement joins TRBV29-1 to TRBJ2-2; 7 bases agree with TRBD2. The CDR3 is made up of 14 amino acids. The germline V gene has CDR1 SQVTM and CDR2 ANQGSEA. The CDR3 reads CIVALGGDAVELFF. The CDR3, as DNA: TGCATAGTTGCTCTGGGGGGGGATGCCGTGGAGCTGTTTTTT.

V is TRBV4-3 and J is TRBJ2-1; D is tentatively TRBD1 or TRBD2 (6 bases each). The CDR3 is 15 amino acids. Germline V gene lookup returns CDR1 LGHNA and CDR2 YSLEER. V lost 2 bases and J lost 4, with 12 bases in between. The CDR3 DNA reads as TGCGCCAGCAGCCAAACAGAGGGGGGTTACAATGAGCAGTTCTTC. This translates into CASSQTEGGYNEQFF.

This clonotype was seen more than once but under ten times. The rearrangement joins TRBV30 to TRBJ1-5; TRBD1 is a possible D gene (6 bases). CDR1 GTSNPN and CDR2 SVGIG come from the germline V gene (reference sequence). V was clipped by 3 bases and J by 5 bases, with 17 bases between them. There are 15 residues in the CDR3. CDR3 region: CAWSASWAGDQPQHF. CDR3 nucleotide sequence: TGTGCCTGGAGCGCCTCTTGGGCAGGGGATCAGCCCCAGCATTTT. Using reference TRBV30 and TRBJ1-5 for the parts outside the CDR3, the full variable domain is SQTIHQWPATLVQPVGSPLSLECTVEGTSNPNLYWYRQAAGRGLQLLFYSVGIGQISSEVPQNLSASRPQDRQFILSSKKLLLSDSGFYLCAWSASWAGDQPQHFGDGTRLSIL.

The chain is built from TRBV7-3 and TRBJ2-2, with TRBD2 identical over 7 bases. Per germline, CDR1 SGHTA and CDR2 FQGTGA. The CDR3 has 15 amino acids. Unmatched junction bases numbered 10, after V lost 5 bases and J lost 7 bases. CDR3 nucleotide sequence: TGTGCCAGCAGCCCCACAAGGGAGGGGAACGGGGAGCTGTTTTTT. Protein product: CASSPTREGNGELFF.

The table lists this clonotype with a few counts. A much larger clone lies a single base off, so this may be a read error. The chain employs TRBV6-6 and TRBJ2-2; no clear D. CDR1 is MNHNY and CDR2 is SVGAGI in the germline V gene (reference sequence). CDR3 length: 13 residues. CDR3 loop: CACSYSADGELFF. The CDR3 DNA is TGTGCCTGCAGTTACTCGGCGGACGGGGAGCTGTTTTTT.